The rows below give T cell receptor beta chains drawn from one sample of a study of T cells in Graves' hyperthyroidism and ophthalmopathy. One entry per CDR3 protein, called by TCRdb with MiXCR from the multiplex PCR reads. Of about 420,000 distinct CDR3 sequences listed, more than 15% were seen once; the top ten hold approximately 7.5%. Sequences were obtained from blood. The origin of the receptors is a woman in her late teens or twenties with Graves' hyperthyroidism. The CDR3 runs from the conserved cysteine through the conserved F or W. A D gene is named only where the DNA matches it firmly. Clone size, where shown, is once, few, many, or a class for clones that have expanded.

D gene	clone size	V gene	J gene	CDR3 DNA	CDR3 protein
.	many	TRBV28	TRBJ2-2	TGTGCCAGCAGGTCCGCAGCCAAGAACACCGGGGAGCTGTTTTTT	CASRSAAKNTGELFF
.	few	TRBV2	TRBJ1-5	TGTGCCAGCAGTGACACTCAATCAAATCAGCCCCAGCATTTT	CASSDTQSNQPQHF
TRBD1	.	TRBV6-4	TRBJ1-2	TGTGCCAGCAGTGCCCATGACAGGGTTTATGGCTACACCTTC	CASSAHDRVYGYTF
.	few	TRBV30	TRBJ1-5	TGTGCCTGGAGTGTACCTCAAGGTTTCGGCAATCAGCCCCAGCATTTT	CAWSVPQGFGNQPQHF
.	many	TRBV11-3	TRBJ2-7	TGTGCCAGCAGCTCGGACCGCCTTGGATCCTACGAGCAGTACTTC	CASSSDRLGSYEQYF
TRBD1	few	TRBV7-6	TRBJ2-3	TGTGCCAGCAGCCCGGGACAGTTCACAGATACGCAGTATTTT	CASSPGQFTDTQYF
TRBD1	.	TRBV12-3/TRBV12-4	TRBJ1-5	TGTGCCAGCAGTGGACAGGGATTATCTCGGAATCAGCCCCAGCATTTT	CASSGQGLSRNQPQHF
.	many	TRBV2	TRBJ2-3	TGTGCCAGCACCCTGATTAGCACAGATACGCAGTATTTT	CASTLISTDTQYF
TRBD2	many	TRBV20-1	TRBJ2-1	TGCAGTGCGGATACCGGACTAGCGGGAGTTAGTGAGCAGTTCTTC	CSADTGLAGVSEQFF
.	few	TRBV5-5	TRBJ2-7	TGTGCCAGCAGGAGGGGGTTGTTCTCCTACGAGCAGTACTTC	CASRRGLFSYEQYF